These 14 T cell receptor beta chains came from one sample sequenced in a study of T cells in localized non-small cell lung cancer. Sequencing was performed with immunoSEQ multiplex PCR; in TCRdb, only in-frame clones are kept and a portion is missing. The sample has over a thousand clones; roughly a fifth are singletons. The sequenced sample was normal lung tissue next to the tumor, obtained before any cancer treatment. The receptors here all came from an older female donor with stage I lung adenocarcinoma.

By its share, this clone is large. The rearrangement joins TRBV6-8 to TRBJ2-6; D is undetermined. Germline values: CDR1 MNHGY, CDR2 SAAAGT. The CDR3 is made up of 14 amino acids. V shed 2 bases and J shed 0 bases, with 2 bases lying between them. The CDR3 is CASSYSSGANVLTF. The CDR3 DNA is TGTGCCAGCAGTTACAGCTCTGGGGCCAACGTCCTGACTTTC.

The V call is TRBV12-5, the J call TRBJ2-5; D perhaps matches TRBD2 (6 bases). The V gene's germline CDR1 is LGHNT and CDR2 FRNRAP. The CDR3 is made up of 16 amino acids. The CDR3 nucleotides read TGTGCCAGCACCGGGGGTTGGCTCATATATCAGGAGACCCAGTACTTC. Protein: CASTGGWLIYQETQYF. Full variable domain (missing parts from reference TRBV12-5 and TRBJ2-5): DARVTQTPRHKVTEMGQEVTMRCQPILGHNTVFWYRQTMMQGLELLAYFRNRAPLDDSGMPKDRFSAEMPDATLATLKIQPSEPRDSAVYFCASTGGWLIYQETQYFGPGTRLLVL.

This chain links TRBV19 with TRBJ2-3; 8 bases are a match to TRBD1. CDR1 and CDR2 (germline): LNHDA, SQIVND (reference sequence). The CDR3 has 15 amino acids. J gave up 0 bases and V 6 bases, and 5 bases lay outside the gene matches. For the CDR3, the DNA is TGTGCCAGTAGGGACAGGGTATCCAGCACAGATACGCAGTATTTT. It specifies CASRDRVSSTDTQYF.

The rearrangement uses TRBV29-1 and TRBJ2-3, with D maybe TRBD1 (6 bases). CDR3 length: 12 residues. V shed 3 bases and J shed 7 bases, with 11 bases lying between them. From germline, CDR1 is SQVTM and CDR2 ANQGSEA. CDR3 DNA: TGCAGCGTTGACGTAAGGGACAATACGCAGTATTTT. Residues: CSVDVRDNTQYF.

V is TRBV29-1 and J is TRBJ2-1; 9 bases line up with TRBD1. From germline, CDR1 is SQVTM and CDR2 ANQGSEA. The CDR3 is 12 residues long. Trimming took 5 bases from V and 9 from J; bases not matched to a gene: 5. The chain's CDR3 is CSVTKTGGEQFF. CDR3 in DNA: TGCAGCGTTACAAAGACAGGGGGTGAGCAGTTCTTC.

This clone is labeled large. The chain couples TRBV12-2 to TRBJ1-3; TRBD1 reflects the table's D call only, with no check against the DNA. TRBV12-2 is a pseudogene locus. The CDR3 sequence is 18 residues long. In nucleotides, the CDR3 is TGTGCAAGTCGCTTAGGGACCCCGCAGGGGTGCTCTGGAAACACCATATATTTT. Protein: CASRLGTPQGCSGNTIYF.

The chain combines TRBV19 with TRBJ1-5, with a tentative D call TRBD1 (5 bases). Trimming removed 3 bases from V and 5 bases from J, with 14 bases in between. CDR1 is LNHDA and CDR2 is SQIVND in the germline V gene (reference sequence). The CDR3 length is 15 residues. CDR3 loop: CASSIPGLAYQPQHF. The DNA of the CDR3 is TGTGCCAGTAGTATTCCGGGACTAGCTTATCAGCCCCAGCATTTT.

By share of the sample, this clone is medium-sized. The CDR3 nucleotides are TGTGCCAGCAGGAGGAACAGGGAGGATTATGGCTACACCTTC. Its protein product is CASRRNREDYGYTF. V gene TRBV11-3 combines with J gene TRBJ1-2, with a weak D call TRBD1 (6 bases). The germline gives CDR1 SGHNT, CDR2 YENEEA. The CDR3 extends over 14 amino acids. V was pared by 6 bases and J by 5 bases, with 16 bases between.

By share of the sample, this clone is large. This chain's CDR3 is CASSVAGGLEETQYF. The CDR3 nucleotides read TGTGCCAGCAGCGTAGCGGGGGGTTTGGAAGAGACCCAGTACTTC. The genes are TRBV9 and TRBJ2-5, with 7 bases identical to TRBD2. The germline CDR1 and CDR2 sequences are SGDLS and YYNGEE. The V segment lost 0 bases and the J segment 3 bases; nucleotides outside the gene matches: 5. This CDR3 spans 15 amino acids.

The genes are TRBV19 and TRBJ2-5; D perhaps matches TRBD2 (6 bases). V was clipped by 4 bases and J by 5 bases, with 14 bases between them. The CDR3 extends over 14 amino acids. Germline V gene data show CDR1 as LNHDA and CDR2 as SQIVND (reference sequence). CDR3 sequence reads: CASSTGLPAETQYF. DNA for the CDR3: TGTGCCAGTAGTACGGGACTGCCCGCGGAGACCCAGTACTTC.

This clone was observed a few times. The chain joins TRBV9 to TRBJ1-2; 7 nucleotides match TRBD1. The trim removed 3 bases at V and 6 bases at J, leaving 11 bases unmatched. The CDR3 has 15 amino acids. The germline gives CDR1 SGDLS, CDR2 YYNGEE. The CDR3 is CASSEKEGGWNGYTF. CDR3 DNA: TGTGCCAGCAGCGAAAAGGAAGGGGGCTGGAATGGCTACACCTTC.

The gene calls are TRBV11-3 and TRBJ2-1; D not certain. V was cut by 2 bases and J by 2 bases, with 10 bases left in between. There are 15 residues in the CDR3. CDR1 SGHNT and CDR2 YENEEA come from the germline V gene. This CDR3 is CASSLTSRPYNEQFF. CDR3 nucleotides: TGTGCCAGCAGCTTAACGAGCAGGCCCTACAATGAGCAGTTCTTC.

Within the sample, this clone is large (0.1 to 1%). The CDR3 region is CASSYLTTGTTEAFF. The CDR3 nucleotides read TGTGCCAGCAGCTACCTAACGACAGGCACGACTGAAGCTTTCTTT. The chain employs TRBV11-3 and TRBJ1-1; D perhaps matches TRBD1 (6 bases). Germline lookup yields CDR1 SGHNT and CDR2 YENEEA. Trimming took off 4 bases at V and 5 bases at J, with 17 bases between the two ends. The CDR3 loop spans 15 amino acids. Complete variable domain (other parts from reference TRBV11-3 and TRBJ1-1): EAGVVQSPRYKIIEKKQPVAFWCNPISGHNTLYWYLQNLGQGPELLIRYENEEAVDDSQLPKDRFSAERLKGVDSTLKIQPAELGDSAVYLCASSYLTTGTTEAFFGQGTRLTVV.

J is TRBJ2-3 and V is TRBV11-3; 11 positions agree with TRBD2. The germline V gene has CDR1 SGHNT and CDR2 YENEEA. The CDR3 covers 16 residues. J lost 3 bases, V lost 5 bases, and 7 bases had no gene match. The CDR3: CASSLLAGGRTDTQYF. The DNA of the CDR3 is TGTGCCAGCAGCCTATTAGCGGGAGGGCGGACAGATACGCAGTATTTT.